Below are 12 T cell receptor beta chains sequenced from a single sample in a study of cytomegalovirus exposure and HLA in healthy donors. In the PCR, 60 Vbeta and 13 Jbeta primers were used. Sequenced by immunoSEQ multiplex PCR; TCRdb stores in-frame clones only, minus some. The sample comprises 150,000 or so clones, about 80% of which are singletons, and 10% to 15% rests with the top ten. The specimen sequenced was PBMCs. These receptors were collected from a man aged 35 to 55 in good health and CMV-seropositive.

The chain recombines TRBV28 with TRBJ2-7; D possibly corresponds to TRBD2 (6 bases). V lost 3 bases and J 2 bases, leaving 14 bases between the germline ends. The length of the CDR3 is 15 residues. In germline, CDR1 is MDHEN, CDR2 SYDVKM. DNA for the CDR3: TGTGCCAGCAGTTTTGCGGGGCAGCCCCCCTACGAGCAGTACTTC. Translating it yields CASSFAGQPPYEQYF.

The genes are TRBV7-9 and TRBJ1-1, with a tentative D call TRBD1 (5 bases). Per the germline V gene, CDR1 is SEHNR and CDR2 is FQNEAQ (reference sequence). The CDR3 totals 13 residues. V was cut by 0 bases and J by 7 bases, with 9 bases left in between. CDR3 in amino acids: CASSLAGVGEAFF. In DNA, the CDR3 is TGTGCCAGCAGCTTAGCAGGGGTCGGTGAAGCTTTCTTT.

This chain connects TRBV27 to TRBJ2-2; D might be TRBD2 (6 bases). The V end was cut by 5 bases, the J end by 4 bases, with 20 bases between. This CDR3 contains 17 residues. CDR1 is MNHEY, CDR2 SMNVEV, per germline (reference sequence). The CDR3 DNA follows: TGTGCCAGCAGTCCCGATCGGGGGAGAGCGGCCACCGGGGAGCTGTTTTTT. Translated: CASSPDRGRAATGELFF.

The table lists this clone with a few counts. The chain carries TRBV21-1 and TRBJ2-7; the D call in the table, TRBD2, was not verified against the DNA. TRBV21-1 corresponds to a pseudogene. CDR3 length: 15 residues. The CDR3 sequence is CASSISASRRYEQYF. The CDR3 nucleotides read TGTGCCAGCAGCATTAGCGCCAGTCGCCGATACGAGCAGTACTTC.

There are a few counts of this clone. The CDR3 loop is CASSLPPGEYGYTF. CDR3 nucleotide sequence: TGTGCCAGCAGCTTGCCCCCAGGGGAATATGGCTACACCTTC. The genes are TRBV5-4 and TRBJ1-2; the D gene is possibly TRBD1 (6 bases). CDR1 is SGHNT and CDR2 is YYREEE in the germline V gene (reference sequence). The CDR3 totals 14 residues. V was shortened by 1 base and J by 5 bases, with 12 bases between the two germline ends.

The chain carries TRBV7-9 and TRBJ2-1; 8 bases map to TRBD2. Per the germline V gene, CDR1 is SEHNR and CDR2 is FQNEAQ (reference sequence). V lost 7 bases to trimming and J lost 8 bases; unmatched junction nucleotides: 13. CDR3 size: 15 residues. CDR3: CASNPGGTRRDEQFF. The CDR3 DNA reads as TGTGCCAGCAACCCTGGGGGGACTAGGCGGGATGAGCAGTTCTTC.

The rearrangement uses TRBV11-2 and TRBJ1-4; 10 bases are shared with TRBD1. The germline gives CDR1 SGHAT, CDR2 FQNNGV. With 5 bases clipped from V and 7 bases from J, the junction kept 7 bases outside the gene matches. The CDR3 contains 15 residues. CDR3 in amino acids: CASSPWTGGIEKLFF. As DNA, the CDR3 is TGTGCCAGCAGCCCCTGGACAGGGGGGATTGAAAAACTGTTTTTT.

In its sample, this clone was seen a few times. This chain uses TRBV6-5 with TRBJ2-2, with 11 bases matching TRBD2. The CDR3 contains 15 residues. The germline gives CDR1 MNHEY, CDR2 SVGAGI. V dropped 6 bases and J dropped 7; count of bases not matched to a gene: 7. CDR3 DNA: TGTGCCAGCAGATTTAGCGGGAGGGCCGGCGGGGAGCTGTTTTTT. This gives the protein CASRFSGRAGGELFF.

This clone came up once. This chain uses TRBV9 with TRBJ2-7, with TRBD2 identical over 7 bases. The V gene end was trimmed by 0 bases and the J gene end by 0 bases; junction bases not matched to a gene: 9. The CDR3 consists of 17 residues. Germline V lookup: CDR1 SGDLS, CDR2 YYNGEE. CDR3 in DNA: TGTGCCAGCAGCGTAGGGCCTCTAGCGGAGATCTCCTACGAGCAGTACTTC. Its translation is CASSVGPLAEISYEQYF.

This rearrangement joins TRBV30 to TRBJ1-4; the match to TRBD1 covers 9 bases. The germline V gene encodes CDR1 GTSNPN and CDR2 SVGIG (reference sequence). V lost 3 bases, J lost 7 bases, and 6 bases stayed unmatched. The CDR3 sequence is 14 residues long. The CDR3 sequence is CAWRRGTGIEKLFF. The CDR3 DNA follows: TGTGCCTGGAGACGTGGGACAGGGATTGAAAAACTGTTTTTT.

V gene TRBV5-5 combines with J gene TRBJ2-2; TRBD2 might be the D (5 bases). Germline CDR1 reads SGHKS; CDR2 reads YYEKEE (reference sequence). This CDR3 is 15 amino acids long. Trimming shortened V by 0 bases and J by 2 bases, and 8 bases separated the two germline ends. The CDR3 spells CASSLASGNTGELFF. As DNA, the CDR3 is TGTGCCAGCAGCTTGGCAAGCGGTAACACCGGGGAGCTGTTTTTT.

This clone was picked up a small number of times. The J gene is TRBJ2-1, the V gene TRBV7-2; 8 bases agree with TRBD2. In germline, CDR1 is SGHTA, CDR2 FQGNSA. With V trimmed by 2 bases and J by 7 bases, 13 bases remained unmatched. The CDR3 is 17 amino acids. CDR3 sequence (DNA): TGTGCCAGCAGCTTATCTTGGGGGAGCGGGAGTGGTAATGAGCAGTTCTTC. Its protein is CASSLSWGSGSGNEQFF. Combining the CDR3 with reference TRBV7-2 and TRBJ2-1 gives the whole variable domain GAGVSQSPSNKVTEKGKDVELRCDPISGHTALYWYRQSLGQGLEFLIYFQGNSAPDKSGLPSDRFSAERTGGSVSTLTIQRTQQEDSAVYLCASSLSWGSGSGNEQFFGPGTRLTVL.